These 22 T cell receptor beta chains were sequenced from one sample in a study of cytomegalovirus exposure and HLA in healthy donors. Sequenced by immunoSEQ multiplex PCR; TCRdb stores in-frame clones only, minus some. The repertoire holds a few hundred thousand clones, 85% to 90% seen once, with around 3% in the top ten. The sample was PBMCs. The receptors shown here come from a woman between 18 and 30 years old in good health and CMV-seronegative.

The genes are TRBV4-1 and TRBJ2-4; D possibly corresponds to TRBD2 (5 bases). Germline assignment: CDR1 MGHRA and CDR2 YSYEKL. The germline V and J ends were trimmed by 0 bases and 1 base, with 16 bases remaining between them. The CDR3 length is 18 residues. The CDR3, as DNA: TGCGCCAGCAGCCAAGATCCCACCCCGGGGTCGGCCAAAAACATTCAGTACTTC. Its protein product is CASSQDPTPGSAKNIQYF.

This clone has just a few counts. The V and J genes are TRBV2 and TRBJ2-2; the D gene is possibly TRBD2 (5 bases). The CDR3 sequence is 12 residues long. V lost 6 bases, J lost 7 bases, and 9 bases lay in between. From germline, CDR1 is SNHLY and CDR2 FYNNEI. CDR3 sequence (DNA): TGTGCCAGCAGCCGGGATGTCGGGGAGCTGTTTTTT. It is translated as CASSRDVGELFF.

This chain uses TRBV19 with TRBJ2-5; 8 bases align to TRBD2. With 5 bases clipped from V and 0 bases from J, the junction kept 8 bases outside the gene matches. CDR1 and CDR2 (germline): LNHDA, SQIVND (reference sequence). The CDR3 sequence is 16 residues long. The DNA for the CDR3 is TGTGCCAGTAGTCTCACTAGCGGAGCGTACCAAGAGACCCAGTACTTC. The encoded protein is CASSLTSGAYQETQYF.

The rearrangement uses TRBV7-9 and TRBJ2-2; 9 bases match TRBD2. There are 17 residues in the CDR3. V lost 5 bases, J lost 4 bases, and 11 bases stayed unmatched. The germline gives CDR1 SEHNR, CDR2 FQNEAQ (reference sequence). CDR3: CASSTLAGDRSTGELFF. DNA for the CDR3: TGTGCCAGCAGCACTTTAGCGGGAGATCGTAGCACCGGGGAGCTGTTTTTT.

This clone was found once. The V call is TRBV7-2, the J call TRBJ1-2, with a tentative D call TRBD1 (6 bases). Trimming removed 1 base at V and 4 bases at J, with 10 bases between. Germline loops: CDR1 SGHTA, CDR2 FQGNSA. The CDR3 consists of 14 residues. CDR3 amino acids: CASSLVQGPYGYTF. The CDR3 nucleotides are TGTGCCAGCAGCTTAGTACAGGGACCCTATGGCTACACCTTC.

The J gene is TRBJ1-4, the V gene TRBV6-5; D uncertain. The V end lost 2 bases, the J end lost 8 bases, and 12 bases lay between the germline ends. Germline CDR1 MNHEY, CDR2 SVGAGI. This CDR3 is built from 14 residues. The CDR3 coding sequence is TGTGCCAGCAGTTACGGCGGCCTAGGAGAAAAACTGTTTTTT. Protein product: CASSYGGLGEKLFF.

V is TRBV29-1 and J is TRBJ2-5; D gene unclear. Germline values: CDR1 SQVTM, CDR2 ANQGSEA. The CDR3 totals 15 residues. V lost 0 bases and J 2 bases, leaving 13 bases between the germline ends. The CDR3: CSVEDPPGKQETQYF. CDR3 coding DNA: TGCAGCGTTGAAGATCCCCCAGGAAAACAAGAGACCCAGTACTTC.

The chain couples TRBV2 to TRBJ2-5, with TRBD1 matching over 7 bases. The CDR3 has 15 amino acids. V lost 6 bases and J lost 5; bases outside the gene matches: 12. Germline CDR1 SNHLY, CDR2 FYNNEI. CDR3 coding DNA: TGTGCCAGCAGGGGAAAAGGACAGGTCTTTGAGACCCAGTACTTC. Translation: CASRGKGQVFETQYF.

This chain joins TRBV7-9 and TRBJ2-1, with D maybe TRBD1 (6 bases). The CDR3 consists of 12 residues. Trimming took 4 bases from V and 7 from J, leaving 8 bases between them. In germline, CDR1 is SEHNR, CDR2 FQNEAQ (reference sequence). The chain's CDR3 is CASSWTVNEQFF. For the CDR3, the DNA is TGTGCCAGCAGCTGGACAGTAAATGAGCAGTTCTTC.

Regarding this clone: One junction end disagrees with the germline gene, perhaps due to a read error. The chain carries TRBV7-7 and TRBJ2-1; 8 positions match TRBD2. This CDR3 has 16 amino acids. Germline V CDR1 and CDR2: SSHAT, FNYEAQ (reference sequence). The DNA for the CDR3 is TGCGCCTCAGGGGACCCCGGGACTAGCTCCTACAATGAGCAGTTCTTC. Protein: CASGDPGTSSYNEQFF.

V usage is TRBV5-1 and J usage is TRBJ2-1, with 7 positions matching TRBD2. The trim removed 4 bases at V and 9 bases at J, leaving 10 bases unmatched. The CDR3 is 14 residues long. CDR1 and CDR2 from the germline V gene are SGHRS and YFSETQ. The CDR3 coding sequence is TGCGCCAGCAGCGATAGGACTAGTCCCGGTGAGCAGTTCTTC. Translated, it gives CASSDRTSPGEQFF.

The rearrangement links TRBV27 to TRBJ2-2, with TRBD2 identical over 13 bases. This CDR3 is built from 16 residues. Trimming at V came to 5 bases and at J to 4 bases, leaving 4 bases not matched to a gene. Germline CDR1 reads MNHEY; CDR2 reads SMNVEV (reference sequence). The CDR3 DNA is TGTGCCAGCAGTGGACTAGCGGGAGTTTCCACCGGGGAGCTGTTTTTT. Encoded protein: CASSGLAGVSTGELFF.

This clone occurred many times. CDR3 amino acids: CASSDGGTTDTQYF. CDR3 coding DNA: TGTGCCAGCAGTGACGGCGGGACCACAGATACGCAGTATTTT. The J gene is TRBJ2-3, the V gene TRBV6-4, with D perhaps TRBD2 (6 bases). The CDR3 has 14 amino acids. Germline loops: CDR1 MRHNA, CDR2 SNTAGT. Trimming pared 2 bases from V and 2 bases from J, leaving 8 bases between.

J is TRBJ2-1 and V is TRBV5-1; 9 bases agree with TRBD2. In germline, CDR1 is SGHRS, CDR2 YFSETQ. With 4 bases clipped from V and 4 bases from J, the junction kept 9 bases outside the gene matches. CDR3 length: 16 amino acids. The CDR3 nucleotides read TGCGCCAGCAGCCCGATATGGACTAGCGTGTACAATGAGCAGTTCTTC. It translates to CASSPIWTSVYNEQFF. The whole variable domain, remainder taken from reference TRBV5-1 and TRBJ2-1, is KAGVTQTPRYLIKTRGQQVTLSCSPISGHRSVSWYQQTPGQGLQFLFEYFSETQRNKGNFPGRFSGRQFSNSRSEMNVSTLELGDSALYLCASSPIWTSVYNEQFFGPGTRLTVL.

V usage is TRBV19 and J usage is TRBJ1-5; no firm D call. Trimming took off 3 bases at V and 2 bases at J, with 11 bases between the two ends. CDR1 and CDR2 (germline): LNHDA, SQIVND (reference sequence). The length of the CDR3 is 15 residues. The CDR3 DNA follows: TGTGCCAGTAGTATGGAGGTTTGGGGCAATCAGCCCCAGCATTTT. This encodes CASSMEVWGNQPQHF.

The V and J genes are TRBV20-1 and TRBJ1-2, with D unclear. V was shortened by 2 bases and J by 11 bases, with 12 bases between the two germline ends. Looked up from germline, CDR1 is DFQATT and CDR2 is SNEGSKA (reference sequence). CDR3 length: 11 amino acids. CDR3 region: CSARLREGYTF. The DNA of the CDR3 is TGCAGTGCTAGACTCCGGGAGGGTTACACCTTC.

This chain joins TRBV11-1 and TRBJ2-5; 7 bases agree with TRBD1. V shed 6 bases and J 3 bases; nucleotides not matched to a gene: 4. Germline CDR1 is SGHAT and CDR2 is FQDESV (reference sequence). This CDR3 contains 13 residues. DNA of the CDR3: TGTGCCAGCAGGGGGACAGTTGAAGAGACCCAGTACTTC. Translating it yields CASRGTVEETQYF.

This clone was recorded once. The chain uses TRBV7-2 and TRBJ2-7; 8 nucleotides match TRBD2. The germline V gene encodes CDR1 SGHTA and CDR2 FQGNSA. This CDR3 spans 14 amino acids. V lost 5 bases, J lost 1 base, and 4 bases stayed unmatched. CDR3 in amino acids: CASSNPSGSYEQYF. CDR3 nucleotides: TGTGCCAGCAGCAACCCTAGCGGGTCCTACGAGCAGTACTTC.

CDR3 bases: TGTGCCAGCACACAGGACAGGATAAACAATGAGCAGTTCTTC. Protein product: CASTQDRINNEQFF. The genes are TRBV28 and TRBJ2-1, with 7 bases lining up with TRBD1. Looked up from germline, CDR1 is MDHEN and CDR2 is SYDVKM. This CDR3 has 14 amino acids. J lost 5 bases, V lost 7 bases, and 8 bases had no gene match.

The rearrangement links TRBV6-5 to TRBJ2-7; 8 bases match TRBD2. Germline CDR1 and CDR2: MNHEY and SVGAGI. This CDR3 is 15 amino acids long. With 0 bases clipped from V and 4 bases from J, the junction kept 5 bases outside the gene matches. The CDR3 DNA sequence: TGTGCCAGCAGTTACTCGCCGGGAGGGCCTTACGAGCAGTACTTC. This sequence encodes CASSYSPGGPYEQYF.

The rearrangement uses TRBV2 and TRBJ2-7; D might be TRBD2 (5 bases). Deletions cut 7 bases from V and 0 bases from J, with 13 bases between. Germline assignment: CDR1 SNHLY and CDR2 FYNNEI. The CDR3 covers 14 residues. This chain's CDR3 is CASMMRESSYEQYF. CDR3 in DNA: TGTGCCAGCATGATGAGGGAGAGCTCCTACGAGCAGTACTTC.

The CDR3 loop is CASNTPGGDYGYTF. The DNA for the CDR3 is TGTGCCAGCAACACTCCAGGGGGCGACTATGGCTACACCTTC. V usage is TRBV28 and J usage is TRBJ1-2, with 8 bases identical to TRBD1. The J segment lost 3 bases and the V segment lost 7 bases, leaving 7 bases of the junction unmatched. This CDR3 spans 14 amino acids. CDR1 and CDR2 (germline): MDHEN, SYDVKM.